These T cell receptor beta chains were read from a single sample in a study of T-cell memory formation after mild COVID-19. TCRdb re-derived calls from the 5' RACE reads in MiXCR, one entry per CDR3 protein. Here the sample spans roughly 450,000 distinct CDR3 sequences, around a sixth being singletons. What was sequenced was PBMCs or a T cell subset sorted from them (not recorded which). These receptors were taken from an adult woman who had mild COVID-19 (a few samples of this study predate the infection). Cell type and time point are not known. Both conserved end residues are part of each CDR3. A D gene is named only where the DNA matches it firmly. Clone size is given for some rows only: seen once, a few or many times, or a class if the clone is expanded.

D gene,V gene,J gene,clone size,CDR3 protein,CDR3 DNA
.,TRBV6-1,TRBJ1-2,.,CASSVGTGGYGYTF,TGTGCCAGCAGTGTGGGGACGGGCGGGTATGGCTACACCTTC
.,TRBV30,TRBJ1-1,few,CAWSEWSGTEAFF,TGTGCCTGGAGTGAATGGTCAGGCACTGAAGCTTTCTTT
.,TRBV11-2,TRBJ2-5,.,CASRPLQGWGETQYF,TGTGCCAGCAGGCCGCTACAGGGTTGGGGGGAGACCCAGTACTTC
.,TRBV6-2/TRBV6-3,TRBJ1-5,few,CASRKQGQPQHF,TGTGCCAGCAGAAAGCAAGGTCAGCCCCAGCATTTT
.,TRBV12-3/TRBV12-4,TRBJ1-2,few,CASSLFQGRDGYTF,TGTGCCAGCAGTTTATTTCAGGGGCGGGATGGCTACACCTTC
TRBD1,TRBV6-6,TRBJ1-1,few,CASSSIGQGAATEAFF,TGTGCCAGCAGTTCAATAGGACAGGGGGCGGCCACTGAAGCTTTCTTT
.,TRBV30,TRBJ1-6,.,CAWSAGESPLHF,TGTGCCTGGAGTGCAGGGGAATCACCCCTCCACTTT
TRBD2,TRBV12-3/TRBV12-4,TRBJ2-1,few,CASSPPTSGTYNEQFF,TGTGCCAGCAGTCCCCCGACTAGCGGGACCTACAATGAGCAGTTCTTC
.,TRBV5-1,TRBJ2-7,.,CASSLANRLRPYEQYF,TGCGCCAGCAGCTTGGCCAACAGACTACGTCCCTACGAGCAGTACTTC
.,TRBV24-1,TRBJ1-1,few,CATSDSYSGGDTEAFF,TGTGCCACCAGTGATTCCTACTCGGGGGGGGACACTGAAGCTTTCTTT
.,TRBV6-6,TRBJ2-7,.,CASKEGATTYEQYF,TGTGCCAGCAAGGAGGGGGCCACCACCTACGAGCAGTACTTC
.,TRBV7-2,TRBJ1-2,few,CASSPPGTTNYGYTF,TGTGCCAGCAGCCCACCCGGGACAACCAACTATGGCTACACCTTC
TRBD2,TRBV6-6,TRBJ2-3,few,CASMLAGGHTDTQYF,TGTGCCAGCATGCTAGCGGGGGGTCACACAGATACGCAGTATTTT
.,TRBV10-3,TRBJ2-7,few,CAISDPGEAYEQYF,TGTGCCATCAGTGATCCCGGGGAGGCCTACGAGCAGTACTTC
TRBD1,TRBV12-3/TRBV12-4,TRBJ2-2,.,CASSLGAQGAIGELFF,TGTGCCAGCAGTTTAGGGGCACAGGGGGCGATCGGGGAGCTGTTTTTT
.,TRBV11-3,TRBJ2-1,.,CASSPGDRYNEQFF,TGTGCCAGCAGCCCAGGGGATAGGTACAATGAGCAGTTCTTC
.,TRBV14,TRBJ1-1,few,CASSHGPITEAFF,TGTGCCAGCAGCCATGGGCCGATCACTGAAGCTTTCTTT
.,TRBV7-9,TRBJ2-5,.,CASSLGAAVQETQYF,TGTGCCAGCAGCTTAGGCGCAGCGGTTCAAGAGACCCAGTACTTC
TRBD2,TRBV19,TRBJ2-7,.,CASSTGGDYYEQYF,TGTGCCAGTAGCACAGGAGGGGACTACTACGAGCAGTACTTC
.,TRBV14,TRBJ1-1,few,CASSQDWGRLNTEAFF,TGTGCCAGCAGCCAAGATTGGGGCAGATTGAACACTGAAGCTTTCTTT
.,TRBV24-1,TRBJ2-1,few,CATSRKMGYNEQFF,TGTGCCACCAGCAGGAAGATGGGATACAATGAGCAGTTCTTC
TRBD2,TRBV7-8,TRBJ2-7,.,CASSLALAGAIEQYF,TGTGCCAGCAGCTTAGCCCTAGCGGGAGCTATCGAGCAGTACTTC
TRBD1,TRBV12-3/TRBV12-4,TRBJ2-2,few,CASSSPGQGASGELFF,TGTGCCAGCAGTTCACCGGGACAGGGGGCTTCAGGGGAGCTGTTTTTT
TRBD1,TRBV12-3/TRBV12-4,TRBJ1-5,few,CASSQTWTGSNQPQHF,TGTGCCAGCAGCCAAACCTGGACAGGTAGCAATCAGCCCCAGCATTTT
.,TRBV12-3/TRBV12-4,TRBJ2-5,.,CASSLGGVIETQYF,TGTGCCAGCAGTCTGGGTGGCGTAATCGAGACCCAGTACTTC
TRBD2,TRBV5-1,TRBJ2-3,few,CASSLVGASGGYSTDTQYF,TGCGCCAGCAGCTTGGTCGGGGCTAGCGGGGGGTATTCCACAGATACGCAGTATTTT
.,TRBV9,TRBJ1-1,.,CASSGDPGTEAFF,TGTGCCAGCAGCGGCGACCCCGGCACTGAAGCTTTCTTT
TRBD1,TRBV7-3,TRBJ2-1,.,CASSSGQGAQSSYNEQFF,TGTGCCAGCAGCTCGGGACAGGGGGCTCAGAGCTCCTACAATGAGCAGTTCTTC
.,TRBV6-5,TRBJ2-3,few,CASSPPLGSGSTDTQYF,TGTGCCAGCAGTCCCCCCTTGGGGAGCGGAAGCACAGATACGCAGTATTTT
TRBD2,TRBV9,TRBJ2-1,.,CASSVTSGGANNEQFF,TGTGCCAGCAGCGTAACTAGCGGGGGGGCAAACAATGAGCAGTTCTTC
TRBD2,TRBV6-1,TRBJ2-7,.,CASRERTSGVSYEQYF,TGTGCCAGCAGAGAGCGGACTAGCGGGGTATCCTACGAGCAGTACTTC
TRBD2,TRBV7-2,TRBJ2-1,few,CASSHSGGGAIEQFF,TGTGCCAGCAGCCACTCTGGCGGGGGGGCGATTGAGCAGTTCTTC
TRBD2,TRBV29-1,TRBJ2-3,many,CSVRGLAGNTDTQYF,TGCAGCGTCCGCGGACTAGCGGGGAACACAGATACGCAGTATTTT
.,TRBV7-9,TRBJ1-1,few,CASSFGPRNTEAFF,TGTGCCAGCAGCTTCGGGCCCCGGAACACTGAAGCTTTCTTT
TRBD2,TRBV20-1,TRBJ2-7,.,CSARGTSGYEQYF,TGCAGTGCTCGGGGGACTAGCGGGTACGAGCAGTACTTC
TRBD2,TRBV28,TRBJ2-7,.,CASSLSRGLAAYEQYF,TGTGCCAGCAGTTTATCCAGGGGACTAGCGGCATACGAGCAGTACTTC
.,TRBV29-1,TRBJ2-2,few,CSVTRFTGELFF,TGCAGCGTTACCAGGTTCACCGGGGAGCTGTTTTTT